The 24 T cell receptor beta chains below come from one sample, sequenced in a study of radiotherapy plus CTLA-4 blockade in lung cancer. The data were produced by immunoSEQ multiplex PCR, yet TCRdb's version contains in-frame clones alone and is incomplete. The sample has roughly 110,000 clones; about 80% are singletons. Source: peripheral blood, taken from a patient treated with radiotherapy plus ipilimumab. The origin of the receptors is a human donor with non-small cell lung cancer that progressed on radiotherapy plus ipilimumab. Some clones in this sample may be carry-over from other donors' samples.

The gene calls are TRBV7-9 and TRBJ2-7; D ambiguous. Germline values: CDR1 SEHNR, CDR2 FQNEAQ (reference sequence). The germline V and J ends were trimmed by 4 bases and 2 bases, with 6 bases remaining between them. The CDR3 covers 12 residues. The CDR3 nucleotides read TGTGCCAGCAGCTCAATACCCTACGAGCAGTACTTC. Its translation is CASSSIPYEQYF.

The CDR3 protein is CASSLPTQANYGYTF. Written as DNA, the CDR3 is TGTGCCAGCAGCCTCCCGACCCAAGCTAACTATGGCTACACCTTC. The chain carries TRBV5-6 and TRBJ1-2; D unresolved. Trimming took 4 bases from V and 0 from J, leaving 13 bases between them. Germline CDR1 and CDR2: SGHDT and YYEEEE. The CDR3 runs to 15 residues.

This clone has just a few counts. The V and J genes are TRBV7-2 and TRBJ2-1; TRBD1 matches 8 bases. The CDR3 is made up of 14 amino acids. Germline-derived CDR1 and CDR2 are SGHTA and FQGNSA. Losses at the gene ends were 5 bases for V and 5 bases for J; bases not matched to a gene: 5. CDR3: CASSTRTGNNEQFF. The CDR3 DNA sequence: TGTGCCAGCAGCACGCGGACAGGGAACAATGAGCAGTTCTTC.

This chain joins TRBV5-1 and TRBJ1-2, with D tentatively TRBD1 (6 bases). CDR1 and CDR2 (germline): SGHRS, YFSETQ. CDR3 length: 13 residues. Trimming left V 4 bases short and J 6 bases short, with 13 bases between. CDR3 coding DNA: TGCGCCAGCAGCCGGGAGGGGGGGGATGGCTACACCTTC. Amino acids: CASSREGGDGYTF.

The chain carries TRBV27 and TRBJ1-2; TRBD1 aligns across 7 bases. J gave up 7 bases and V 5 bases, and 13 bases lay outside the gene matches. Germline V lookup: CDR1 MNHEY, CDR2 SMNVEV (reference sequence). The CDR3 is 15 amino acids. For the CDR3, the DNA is TGTGCCAGCAGTAACAAACAGGGGATTCAGGGTGGCTACACCTTC. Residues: CASSNKQGIQGGYTF.

The CDR3 nucleotides read TGTGCCACAGGACAGGCAAATAATTCACCCCTCCACTTT. Protein product: CATGQANNSPLHF. The J gene is TRBJ1-6, the V gene TRBV10-3, with 7 bases that match TRBD1. V gave up 10 bases and J gave up 5 bases; unmatched junction bases: 5. The germline V gene has CDR1 ENHRY and CDR2 SYGVKD. The CDR3 has 13 amino acids.

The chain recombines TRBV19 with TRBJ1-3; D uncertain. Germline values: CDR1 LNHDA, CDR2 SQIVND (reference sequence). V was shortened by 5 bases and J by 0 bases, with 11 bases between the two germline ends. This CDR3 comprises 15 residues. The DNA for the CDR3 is TGTGCCAGTAGTTATGACGGATCCTCTGGAAACACCATATATTTT. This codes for CASSYDGSSGNTIYF.

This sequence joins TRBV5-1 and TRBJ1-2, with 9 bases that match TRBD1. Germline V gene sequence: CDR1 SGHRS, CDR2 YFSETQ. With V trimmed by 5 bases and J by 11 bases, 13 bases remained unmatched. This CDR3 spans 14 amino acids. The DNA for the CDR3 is TGCGCCAGCAGGGCCGGGGGACAGGGCCGCACTTACACCTTC. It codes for CASRAGGQGRTYTF.

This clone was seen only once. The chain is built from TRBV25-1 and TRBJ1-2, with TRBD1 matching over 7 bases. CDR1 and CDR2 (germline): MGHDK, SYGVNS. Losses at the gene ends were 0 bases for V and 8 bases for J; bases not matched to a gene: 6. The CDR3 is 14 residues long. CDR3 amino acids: CASSEYTGALGYTF. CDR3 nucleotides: TGTGCCAGCAGTGAATACACAGGGGCCTTGGGCTACACCTTC.

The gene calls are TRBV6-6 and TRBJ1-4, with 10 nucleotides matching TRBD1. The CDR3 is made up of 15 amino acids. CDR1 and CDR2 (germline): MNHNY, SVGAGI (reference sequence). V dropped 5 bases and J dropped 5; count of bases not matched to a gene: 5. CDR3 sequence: CASSPPGQGNEKLFF. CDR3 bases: TGTGCCAGCAGTCCACCGGGACAGGGGAATGAAAAACTGTTTTTT.

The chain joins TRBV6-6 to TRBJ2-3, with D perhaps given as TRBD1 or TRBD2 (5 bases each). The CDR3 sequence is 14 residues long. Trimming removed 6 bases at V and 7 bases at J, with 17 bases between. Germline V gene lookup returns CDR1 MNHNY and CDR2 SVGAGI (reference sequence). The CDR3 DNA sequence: TGTGCCAGCAGGGAACCGGGACCATCCAATACGCAGTATTTT. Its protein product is CASREPGPSNTQYF.

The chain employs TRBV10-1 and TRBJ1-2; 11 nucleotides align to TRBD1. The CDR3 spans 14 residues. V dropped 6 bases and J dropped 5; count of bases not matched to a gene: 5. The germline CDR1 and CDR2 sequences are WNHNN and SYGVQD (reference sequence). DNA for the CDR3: TGCGCCAGCAGGGCCGGGACAGGGGGTTATGGCTACACCTTC. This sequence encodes CASRAGTGGYGYTF.

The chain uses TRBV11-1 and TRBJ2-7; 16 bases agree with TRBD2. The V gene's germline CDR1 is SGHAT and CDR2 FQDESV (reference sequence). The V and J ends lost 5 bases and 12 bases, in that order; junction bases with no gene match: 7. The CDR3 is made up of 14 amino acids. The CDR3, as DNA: TGTGCCAGCAGCCCGGGACTAGCGGGGGGGAGGACGTACTTC. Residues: CASSPGLAGGRTYF. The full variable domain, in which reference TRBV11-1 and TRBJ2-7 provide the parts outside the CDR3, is EAEVAQSPRYKITEKSQAVAFWCDPISGHATLYWYRQILGQGPELLVQFQDESVVDDSQLPKDRFSAERLKGVDSTLKIQPAELGDSAMYLCASSPGLAGGRTYFGPGTRLTVT.

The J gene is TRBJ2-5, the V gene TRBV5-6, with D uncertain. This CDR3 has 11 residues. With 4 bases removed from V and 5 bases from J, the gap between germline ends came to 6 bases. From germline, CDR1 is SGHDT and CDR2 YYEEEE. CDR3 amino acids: CASSVLETQYF. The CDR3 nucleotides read TGTGCCAGCAGCGTGCTCGAGACCCAGTACTTC. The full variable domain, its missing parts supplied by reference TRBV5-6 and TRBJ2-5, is DAGVTQSPTHLIKTRGQQVTLRCSPKSGHDTVSWYQQALGQGPQFIFQYYEEEERQRGNFPDRFSGHQFPNYSSELNVNALLLGDSALYLCASSVLETQYFGPGTRLLVL.

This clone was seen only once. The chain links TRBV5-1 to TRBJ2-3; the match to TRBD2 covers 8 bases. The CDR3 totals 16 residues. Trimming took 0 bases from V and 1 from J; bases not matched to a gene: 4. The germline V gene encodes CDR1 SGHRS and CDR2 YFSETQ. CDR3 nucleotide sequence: TGCGCCAGCAGCTTGGCAACGGGGGGGGGCACAGATACGCAGTATTTT. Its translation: CASSLATGGGTDTQYF. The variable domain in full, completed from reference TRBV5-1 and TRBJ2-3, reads KAGVTQTPRYLIKTRGQQVTLSCSPISGHRSVSWYQQTPGQGLQFLFEYFSETQRNKGNFPGRFSGRQFSNSRSEMNVSTLELGDSALYLCASSLATGGGTDTQYFGPGTRLTVL.

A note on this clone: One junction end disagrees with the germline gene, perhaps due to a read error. The CDR3 loop is CASSLNSGNTIYF. The CDR3 DNA follows: TGTGCTAGCAGCCTGAACTCTGGAAACACCATATATTTT. The chain couples TRBV7-7 to TRBJ1-3; D is uncertain. From germline, CDR1 is SSHAT and CDR2 FNYEAQ (reference sequence). The CDR3 length is 13 residues. The full variable domain, completed using reference TRBV7-7 and TRBJ1-3, is GAGVSQSPRYKVTKRGQDVTLRCDPISSHATLYWYQQALGQGPEFLTYFNYEAQPDKSGLPSDRFSAERPEGSISTLTIQRTEQRDSAMYRCASSLNSGNTIYFGEGSWLTVV.

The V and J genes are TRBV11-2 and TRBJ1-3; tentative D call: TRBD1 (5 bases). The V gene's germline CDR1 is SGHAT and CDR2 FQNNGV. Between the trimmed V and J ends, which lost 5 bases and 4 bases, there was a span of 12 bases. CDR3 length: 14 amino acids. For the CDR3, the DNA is TGTGCCAGCAGCGGATTAGGGGAAGGAAACACCATATATTTT. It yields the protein CASSGLGEGNTIYF.

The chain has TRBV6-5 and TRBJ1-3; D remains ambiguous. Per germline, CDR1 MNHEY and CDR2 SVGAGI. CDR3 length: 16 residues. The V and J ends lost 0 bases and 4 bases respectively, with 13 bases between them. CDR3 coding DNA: TGTGCCAGCAGTTACTCCCTACGGCAAACCGGAAACACCATATATTTT. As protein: CASSYSLRQTGNTIYF.

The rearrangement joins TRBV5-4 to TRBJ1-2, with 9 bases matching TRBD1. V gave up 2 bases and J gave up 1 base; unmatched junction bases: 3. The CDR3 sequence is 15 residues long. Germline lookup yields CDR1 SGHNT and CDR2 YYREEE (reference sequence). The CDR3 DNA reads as TGTGCCAGCAGCTTAGGGACAGGGATTAACTATGGCTACACCTTC. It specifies CASSLGTGINYGYTF.

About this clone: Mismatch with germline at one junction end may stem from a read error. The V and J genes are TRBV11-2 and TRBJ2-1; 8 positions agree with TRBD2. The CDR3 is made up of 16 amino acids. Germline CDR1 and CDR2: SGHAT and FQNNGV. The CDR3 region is CVSSPRTSRGTNEQFF. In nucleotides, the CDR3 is TGTGTCAGCAGCCCTAGGACTAGCCGAGGGACTAATGAGCAGTTCTTC.

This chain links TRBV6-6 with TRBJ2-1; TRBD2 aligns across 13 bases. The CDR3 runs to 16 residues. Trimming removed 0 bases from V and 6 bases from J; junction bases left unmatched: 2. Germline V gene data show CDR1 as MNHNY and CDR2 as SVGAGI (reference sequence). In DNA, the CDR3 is TGTGCCAGCAGTTACTCGGGGACTAGCGGGGTCAATGAGCAGTTCTTC. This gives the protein CASSYSGTSGVNEQFF.

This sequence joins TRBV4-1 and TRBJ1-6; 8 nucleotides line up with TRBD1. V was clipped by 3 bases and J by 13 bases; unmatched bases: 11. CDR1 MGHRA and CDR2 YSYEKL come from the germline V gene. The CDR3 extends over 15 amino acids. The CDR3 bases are TGCGCCAGCAGCCACCCCGGACAGGGACTGGGGCCCCTCCACTTT. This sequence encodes CASSHPGQGLGPLHF.

CDR3 protein: CASSSTSVGQYYTGELFF. DNA of the CDR3: TGTGCCAGCAGCTCAACTAGCGTCGGACAGTATTACACCGGGGAGCTGTTTTTT. The chain recombines TRBV11-1 with TRBJ2-2, with D possibly matching TRBD2 (7 bases). CDR3 length: 18 amino acids. Trimming pared 4 bases from V and 3 bases from J, leaving 21 bases between. Germline V gene lookup returns CDR1 SGHAT and CDR2 FQDESV (reference sequence).

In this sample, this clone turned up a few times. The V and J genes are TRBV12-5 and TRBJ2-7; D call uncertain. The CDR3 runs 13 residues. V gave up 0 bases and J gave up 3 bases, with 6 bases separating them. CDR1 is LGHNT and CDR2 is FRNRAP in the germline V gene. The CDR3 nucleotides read TGTGCTAGTGGTTTGGTATACAGCTACGAGCAGTACTTC. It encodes CASGLVYSYEQYF. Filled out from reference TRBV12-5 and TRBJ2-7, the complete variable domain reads DARVTQTPRHKVTEMGQEVTMRCQPILGHNTVFWYRQTMMQGLELLAYFRNRAPLDDSGMPKDRFSAEMPDATLATLKIQPSEPRDSAVYFCASGLVYSYEQYFGPGTRLTVT.